This is a list of T cell receptor beta chains from one sample in a study of blood T cell repertoires in COVID-19. Only in-frame clones appear in the TCRdb table, and some are missing; sequencing was by immunoSEQ multiplex PCR. The sample yields some 25,000 clones, approximately 86% seen once. The specimen was peripheral blood. These receptors were obtained from a human donor in a cohort sampled during active COVID-19. The CDR3 runs from the conserved cysteine through the conserved F or W. The D gene is left open where the match is weak. Rows may omit the clone size; those that give it use once, few, many or a size class.

CDR3	DNA	length	size	D	V	J
CASSFRTGELFF	TGTGCCAGCAGCTTTCGGACCGGGGAGCTGTTTTTT	12	NA	NA	TRBV5-5	TRBJ2-2
CASSLGRGLNYGYTF	TGTGCCAGCAGTTTGGGCAGGGGGCTTAACTATGGCTACACCTTC	15	NA	TRBD1	TRBV27	TRBJ1-2
CASSKRWASGRTDTQYF	TGTGCCAGCAGCAAAAGATGGGCTAGCGGGAGGACAGATACGCAGTATTTT	17	NA	TRBD2	TRBV7-9	TRBJ2-3
CASSTPQGPGTQYF	TGCGCCAGCAGCACCCCCCAGGGTCCGGGGACCCAGTACTTC	14	few	NA	TRBV5-1	TRBJ2-5
CASSPRTSGRYDTQYF	TGCGCCAGCAGCCCCCGGACTAGCGGGAGGTACGATACGCAGTATTTT	16	once	TRBD2	TRBV5-1	TRBJ2-3
CASSQGQGETYEQYF	TGTGCCAGCAGCCAAGGACAGGGTGAAACCTACGAGCAGTACTTC	15	NA	TRBD1	TRBV3-1/TRBV3-2	TRBJ2-7
CVTGQGSYEQYF	TGTGTCACGGGACAGGGGTCCTACGAGCAGTACTTC	12	NA	TRBD1	TRBV28	TRBJ2-7
CASSPRTGVETQYF	TGTGCCAGCAGCCCGAGGACAGGGGTCGAGACCCAGTACTTC	14	once	TRBD1	TRBV7-9	TRBJ2-5
CASSLAGAGVSSGANVLTF	TGTGCCAGCAGCTTAGCGGGGGCAGGTGTTAGCTCTGGGGCCAACGTCCTGACTTTC	19	NA	NA	TRBV7-9	TRBJ2-6
CSVERTGNDEQFF	TGCAGCGTTGAACGTACCGGGAACGATGAGCAGTTCTTC	13	few	NA	TRBV29-1	TRBJ2-1
CASSQEDSGVATQYF	TGTGCCAGCAGCCAAGAAGATAGCGGGGTGGCTACGCAGTATTTT	15	NA	TRBD2	TRBV3-1/TRBV3-2	TRBJ2-3
CASSLEQTNTEAFF	TGTGCCAGCAGCTTAGAACAGACAAACACTGAAGCTTTCTTT	14	few	NA	TRBV7-2	TRBJ1-1
CASRRGEGSYEQYF	TGTGCCAGCAGGCGCGGGGAGGGGTCCTACGAGCAGTACTTC	14	NA	TRBD2	TRBV27	TRBJ2-7
CASSESGGSGNTIYF	TGCGCCAGCAGTGAGTCAGGGGGCTCTGGAAACACCATATATTTT	15	NA	NA	TRBV10-1	TRBJ1-3
CASSEQGRNTIYF	TGTGCCAGCAGTGAACAGGGGAGAAACACCATATATTTT	13	NA	NA	TRBV6-1	TRBJ1-3
CASSLGRGGNQPQHF	TGTGCCAGCAGCTTAGGCAGGGGCGGCAATCAGCCCCAGCATTTT	15	NA	NA	TRBV7-2	TRBJ1-5
CASSLTWGENSPLHF	TGTGCCAGCAGCTTAACGTGGGGAGAGAATTCACCCCTCCACTTT	15	few	NA	TRBV7-3	TRBJ1-6
CASSAGVGTSAYNEQFF	TGTGCCAGCAGCGCGGGGGTGGGGACTAGCGCTTACAATGAGCAGTTCTTC	17	NA	TRBD2	TRBV9	TRBJ2-1
CSVETADRGGTDTQYF	TGCAGCGTTGAAACCGCGGACAGGGGGGGCACAGATACGCAGTATTTT	16	NA	TRBD1	TRBV29-1	TRBJ2-3
CASSQLTYEQYF	TGTGCCAGCAGCCAATTAACCTACGAGCAGTACTTC	12	few	NA	TRBV14	TRBJ2-7
CATKTGGRYEQYF	TGTGCCACCAAAACAGGGGGCCGATACGAGCAGTACTTC	13	NA	TRBD1	TRBV6-5	TRBJ2-7
CASSLAPAGNSPLHF	TGTGCCAGCAGCTTAGCCCCCGCGGGTAATTCACCCCTCCACTTT	15	NA	NA	TRBV7-2	TRBJ1-6
CASSVDLVGDETQYF	TGTGCCAGCAGCGTAGATCTAGTAGGGGATGAGACCCAGTACTTC	15	NA	NA	TRBV9	TRBJ2-5
CASSLKDTLRSYEQYF	TGTGCCAGCAGCTTAAAAGACACCCTCCGATCCTACGAGCAGTACTTC	16	NA	NA	TRBV5-6	TRBJ2-7
CASSPPLLAGSQETQYF	TGTGCCAGCTCACCCCCCTTACTAGCGGGATCTCAAGAGACCCAGTACTTC	17	NA	TRBD2	TRBV18	TRBJ2-5
CASRRDSANTEAFF	TGTGCCAGCAGGAGGGACAGCGCGAACACTGAAGCTTTCTTT	14	NA	TRBD1	TRBV6-6	TRBJ1-1
CASWRTGGIAEAFF	TGTGCCAGCTGGAGGACAGGGGGCATCGCTGAAGCTTTCTTT	14	NA	TRBD1	TRBV18	TRBJ1-1
CASSPNQDGSPLHF	TGTGCCAGCTCACCCAACCAGGATGGTTCACCCCTCCACTTT	14	NA	NA	TRBV18	TRBJ1-6
CASRREGNTIYF	TGTGCCAGCAGAAGGGAGGGAAACACCATATATTTT	12	NA	NA	TRBV6-6	TRBJ1-3
CASSPTAGHRTYEQYF	TGTGCCAGCAGCCCAACCGCGGGGCACCGGACCTACGAGCAGTACTTC	16	NA	NA	TRBV7-2	TRBJ2-7
CASSSGQGTDTQYF	TGTGCCAGCAGCTCTGGACAGGGTACAGATACGCAGTATTTT	14	NA	TRBD1	TRBV7-2	TRBJ2-3
CASTKSGGGEKLFF	TGTGCCAGCACAAAATCAGGGGGCGGTGAAAAACTGTTTTTT	14	NA	TRBD1	TRBV5-6	TRBJ1-4
CASSPGGGSNQPQHF	TGTGCCAGCAGCCCCGGAGGGGGCAGCAATCAGCCCCAGCATTTT	15	few	TRBD1	TRBV4-2	TRBJ1-5
CASRRQRISGNTIYF	TGTGCCAGCAGGAGACAGAGAATCTCTGGAAACACCATATATTTT	15	NA	NA	TRBV28	TRBJ1-3
CASSFDLTGMNTEAFF	TGTGCCAGCAGCTTCGACCTGACAGGGATGAACACTGAAGCTTTCTTT	16	once	TRBD1	TRBV5-4	TRBJ1-1
CASSPGGLAENTGELFF	TGTGCCAGTAGTCCCGGAGGGCTAGCGGAGAACACCGGGGAGCTGTTTTTT	17	NA	TRBD2	TRBV19	TRBJ2-2
CASSKGTAYNEQFF	TGTGCCAGTAGTAAGGGGACAGCCTACAATGAGCAGTTCTTC	14	NA	TRBD1	TRBV19	TRBJ2-1
CASSQDIQVGEQYF	TGTGCCAGCAGCCAAGATATACAGGTGGGGGAGCAGTACTTC	14	NA	NA	TRBV3-1/TRBV3-2	TRBJ2-7
CARGLAGGSNTGELFF	TGTGCCCGTGGACTAGCGGGGGGCTCGAACACCGGGGAGCTGTTTTTT	16	NA	TRBD2	TRBV30	TRBJ2-2
CASSLNSGRADGELFF	TGTGCCAGCAGCTTAAATAGCGGGAGGGCGGACGGGGAGCTGTTTTTT	16	few	TRBD2	TRBV7-6	TRBJ2-2
CASSRLNYGYTF	TGTGCCAGCAGCCGTCTTAACTATGGCTACACCTTC	12	NA	NA	TRBV3-1/TRBV3-2	TRBJ1-2
CAWKGLDRNTGELFF	TGTGCCTGGAAAGGACTTGACCGGAACACCGGGGAGCTGTTTTTT	15	NA	NA	TRBV30	TRBJ2-2
CASSHRLAGGPETQYF	TGTGCCAGCAGCCACCGACTAGCGGGAGGGCCGGAGACCCAGTACTTC	16	NA	TRBD2	TRBV3-1/TRBV3-2	TRBJ2-5
CASSQAQRTRYGYTF	TGTGCCAGCAGCCAAGCCCAACGGACACGCTATGGCTACACCTTC	15	NA	NA	TRBV14	TRBJ1-2
CASSPGVDYGYTF	TGTGCCAGCAGTCCAGGGGTTGACTATGGCTACACCTTC	13	few	NA	TRBV7-2	TRBJ1-2
CASSLVRSSGNTIYF	TGTGCCAGCAGCTTAGTGAGGAGCTCTGGAAACACCATATATTTT	15	NA	NA	TRBV11-2	TRBJ1-3
CAIRDSGWNTGELFF	TGTGCCATCAGAGATTCGGGATGGAACACCGGGGAGCTGTTTTTT	15	once	NA	TRBV10-3	TRBJ2-2
CAISEGGVGTEAFF	TGTGCCATCAGTGAGGGGGGGGTAGGAACTGAAGCTTTCTTT	14	NA	NA	TRBV10-3	TRBJ1-1
CASSPVPLAGGEAFF	TGTGCCAGCAGCCCAGTACCACTGGCAGGGGGTGAAGCTTTCTTT	15	NA	TRBD1	TRBV9	TRBJ1-1
CARVGGTRRPPLHF	TGTGCCAGAGTCGGCGGGACGAGGCGGCCACCCCTCCACTTT	14	few	NA	TRBV19	TRBJ1-6
CASMRGGDSPLHF	TGTGCCAGCATGAGAGGAGGGGATTCACCCCTCCACTTT	13	NA	NA	TRBV6-5	TRBJ1-6
CASSYGVGNQPQHF	TGTGCCAGCAGTTACGGAGTGGGCAATCAGCCCCAGCATTTT	14	few	NA	TRBV6-2/TRBV6-3	TRBJ1-5